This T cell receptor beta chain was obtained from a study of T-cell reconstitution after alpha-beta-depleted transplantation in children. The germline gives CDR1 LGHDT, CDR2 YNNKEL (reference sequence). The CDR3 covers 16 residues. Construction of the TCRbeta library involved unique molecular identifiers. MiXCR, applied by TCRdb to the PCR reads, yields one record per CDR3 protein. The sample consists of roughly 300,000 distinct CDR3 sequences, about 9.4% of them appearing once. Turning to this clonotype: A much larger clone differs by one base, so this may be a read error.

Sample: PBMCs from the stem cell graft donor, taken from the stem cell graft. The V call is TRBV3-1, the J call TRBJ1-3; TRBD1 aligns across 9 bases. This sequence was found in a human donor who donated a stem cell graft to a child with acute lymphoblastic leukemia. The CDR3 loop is CASSRGQGRTGNTLYF. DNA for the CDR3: TGTGCCAGCAGCCGCGGACAGGGGCGCACTGGAAACACCCTATATTTT. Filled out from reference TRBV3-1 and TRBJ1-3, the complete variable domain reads DTAVSQTPKYLVTQMGNDKSIKCEQNLGHDTMYWYKQDSKKFLKIMFSYNNKELIINETVPNRFSPKSPDKAHLNLHINSLELGDSAVYFCASSRGQGRTGNTLYFGEGSWLTVV.